This T cell receptor beta chain originates from a study of blood T cell repertoires in COVID-19. TCRdb's table, derived via immunoSEQ multiplex PCR, lists solely in-frame clones and lacks some. In the table there are about 110,000 clones, about 85% of which are singletons. Looked up from germline, CDR1 is ENHRY and CDR2 is SYGVKD. V was pared by 5 bases and J by 2 bases, with 3 bases of the junction left unmatched. CDR3 size: 14 residues. The source is a human donor in a cohort sampled during active COVID-19. The chain recombines TRBV10-3 with TRBJ2-5, with 9 bases lining up with TRBD1. The sequencing sample was made of peripheral blood. Written as DNA, the CDR3 is TGTGCCATCAGTCCGGGACAGGGACAAGAGACCCAGTACTTC. Residues: CAISPGQGQETQYF.